This T cell receptor beta chain was found in a study of blood T cells in healthy people across ages. A note on this clonotype: Germline and junction disagree at one end, which may indicate a read error.

It was with a sample-barcoded 5' primer and a J-beta primer mix that a second PCR of about 7 to 12 cycles was run. Every single cDNA molecule received a tag from a template-switch adaptor with 12 random nucleotides. TCRdb independently ran MiXCR on the 5' RACE reads; one entry per CDR3 protein. The table records approximately 800,000 distinct CDR3 sequences, approximately 35% of them present only once. The CDR3 is 14 residues long. CDR1 LGHDT and CDR2 YNNKEL come from the germline V gene (reference sequence). Sequencing was carried out using blood. The clonotype was recovered from a man younger than 35 in good health. This chain joins TRBV3-1 and TRBJ2-5; tentative D call: TRBD1 (6 bases). The J call may be incorrect, as the DNA end agrees better with TRBJ2-7. The CDR3 DNA reads as TGTACCAGCAGCCACGGGACAAGGACCTACGAGCAGTACTTC. As protein: CTSSHGTRTYEQYF.